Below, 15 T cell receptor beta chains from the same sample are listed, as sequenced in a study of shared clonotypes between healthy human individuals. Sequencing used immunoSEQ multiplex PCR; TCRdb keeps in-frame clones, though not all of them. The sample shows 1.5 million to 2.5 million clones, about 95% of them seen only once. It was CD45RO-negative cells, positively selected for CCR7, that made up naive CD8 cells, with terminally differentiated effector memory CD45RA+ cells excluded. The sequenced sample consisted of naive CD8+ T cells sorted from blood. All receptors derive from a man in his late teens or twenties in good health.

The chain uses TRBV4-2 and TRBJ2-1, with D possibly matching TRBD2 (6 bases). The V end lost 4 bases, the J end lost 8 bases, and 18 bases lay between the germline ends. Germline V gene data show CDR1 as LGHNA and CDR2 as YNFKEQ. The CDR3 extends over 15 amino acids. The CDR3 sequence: CASSPARREDDEQFF. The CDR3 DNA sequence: TGTGCCAGCAGCCCAGCACGCAGGGAGGATGATGAGCAGTTCTTC.

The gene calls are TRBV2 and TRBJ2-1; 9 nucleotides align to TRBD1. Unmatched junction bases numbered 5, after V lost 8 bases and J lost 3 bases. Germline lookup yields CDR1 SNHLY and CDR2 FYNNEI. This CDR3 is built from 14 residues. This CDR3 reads CASGDRANYNEQFF. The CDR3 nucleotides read TGTGCCAGCGGGGACAGGGCCAACTACAATGAGCAGTTCTTC.

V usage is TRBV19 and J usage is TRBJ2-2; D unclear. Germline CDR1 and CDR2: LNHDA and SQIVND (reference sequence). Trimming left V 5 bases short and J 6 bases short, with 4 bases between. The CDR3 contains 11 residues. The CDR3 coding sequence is TGTGCCAGTAGTTCGCCCGGGGAGCTGTTTTTT. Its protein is CASSSPGELFF.

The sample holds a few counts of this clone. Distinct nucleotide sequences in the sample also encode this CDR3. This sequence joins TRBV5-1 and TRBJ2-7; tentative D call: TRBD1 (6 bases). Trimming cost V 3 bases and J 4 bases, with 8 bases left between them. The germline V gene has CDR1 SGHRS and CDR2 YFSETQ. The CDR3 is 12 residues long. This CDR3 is CASSSGVYEQYF. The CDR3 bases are TGCGCCAGCAGCTCAGGGGTTTACGAGCAGTACTTC.

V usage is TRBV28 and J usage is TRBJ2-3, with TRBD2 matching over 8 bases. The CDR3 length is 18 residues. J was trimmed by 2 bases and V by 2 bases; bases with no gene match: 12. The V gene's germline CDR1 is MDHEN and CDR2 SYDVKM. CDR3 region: CASSLLPSGLASTDTQYF. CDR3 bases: TGTGCCAGCAGTTTACTGCCTTCAGGACTAGCCTCCACAGATACGCAGTATTTT.

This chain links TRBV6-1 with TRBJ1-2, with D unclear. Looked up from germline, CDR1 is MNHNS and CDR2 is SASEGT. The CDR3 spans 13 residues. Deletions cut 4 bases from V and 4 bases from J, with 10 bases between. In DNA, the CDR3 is TGTGCCAGCAGTGCCGGTGTTGCCTATGGCTACACCTTC. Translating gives CASSAGVAYGYTF.

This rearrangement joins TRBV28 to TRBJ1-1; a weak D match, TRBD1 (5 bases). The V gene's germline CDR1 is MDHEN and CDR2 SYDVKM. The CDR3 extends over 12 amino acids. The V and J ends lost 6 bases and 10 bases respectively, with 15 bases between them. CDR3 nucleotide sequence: TGTGCCAGCAGATTACAGGAGGAGAGAGCTTTCTTT. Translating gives CASRLQEERAFF.

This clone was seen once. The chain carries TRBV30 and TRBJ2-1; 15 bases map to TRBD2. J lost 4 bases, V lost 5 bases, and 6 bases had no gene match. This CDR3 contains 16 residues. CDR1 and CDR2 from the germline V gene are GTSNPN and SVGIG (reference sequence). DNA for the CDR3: TGTGCCTGGGGACTAGCGGGAGGGCCGGGGTACAATGAGCAGTTCTTC. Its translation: CAWGLAGGPGYNEQFF.

The CDR3 DNA follows: TGTGCCAGCAGTGAAACATGGGACAGCTCCTACGAGCAGTACTTC. Translated: CASSETWDSSYEQYF. V usage is TRBV6-1 and J usage is TRBJ2-7; 7 bases line up with TRBD1. V shed 2 bases, J shed 0 bases, and the junction held 4 bases outside the gene matches. CDR1 and CDR2 from the germline V gene are MNHNS and SASEGT. The CDR3 has 15 residues.

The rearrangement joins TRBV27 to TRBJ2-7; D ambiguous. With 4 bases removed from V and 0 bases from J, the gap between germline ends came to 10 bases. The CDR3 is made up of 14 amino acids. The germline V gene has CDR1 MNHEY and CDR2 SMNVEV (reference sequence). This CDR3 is CASSSTAFSYEQYF. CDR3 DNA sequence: TGTGCCAGCAGTTCCACAGCCTTCTCCTACGAGCAGTACTTC.

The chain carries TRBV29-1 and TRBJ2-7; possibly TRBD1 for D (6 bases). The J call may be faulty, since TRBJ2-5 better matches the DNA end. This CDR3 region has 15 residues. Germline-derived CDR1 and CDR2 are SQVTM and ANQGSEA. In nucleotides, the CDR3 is TGCAGCGTTGTCCCCAATCAGGGGTGGGGGGAGACCCAGTACTTC. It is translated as CSVVPNQGWGETQYF.

The CDR3 loop reads CASSSRFDRGDYEQYF. In nucleotides, the CDR3 is TGTGCCAGCAGTTCCCGTTTTGACAGGGGGGATTACGAGCAGTACTTC. This chain links TRBV6-5 with TRBJ2-7; 9 bases align to TRBD1. After removal of 4 bases from V and 4 bases from J, the junction contained 11 bases not matched to a gene. The CDR3 totals 16 residues. Germline CDR1 is MNHEY and CDR2 is SVGAGI.

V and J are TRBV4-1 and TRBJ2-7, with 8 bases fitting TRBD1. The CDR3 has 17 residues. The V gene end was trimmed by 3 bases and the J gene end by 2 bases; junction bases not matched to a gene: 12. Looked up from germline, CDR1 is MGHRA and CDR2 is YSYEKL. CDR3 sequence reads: CASSHDPSDRETYEQYF. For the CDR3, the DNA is TGCGCCAGCAGCCATGACCCTTCGGACAGGGAAACCTACGAGCAGTACTTC.

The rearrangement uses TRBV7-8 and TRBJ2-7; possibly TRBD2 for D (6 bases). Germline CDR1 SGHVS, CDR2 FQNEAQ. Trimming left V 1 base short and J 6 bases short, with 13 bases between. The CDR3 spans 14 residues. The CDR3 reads CASSLGGGALEQYF. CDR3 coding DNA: TGTGCCAGCAGCTTAGGGGGCGGGGCCCTCGAGCAGTACTTC.

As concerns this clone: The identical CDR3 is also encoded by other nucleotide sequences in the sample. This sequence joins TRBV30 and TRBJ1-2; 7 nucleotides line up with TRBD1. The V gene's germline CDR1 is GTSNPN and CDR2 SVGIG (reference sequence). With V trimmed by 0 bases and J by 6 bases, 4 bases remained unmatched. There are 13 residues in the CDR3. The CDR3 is CAWSVGGADGYTF. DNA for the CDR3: TGTGCCTGGAGTGTAGGGGGCGCGGATGGCTACACCTTC.